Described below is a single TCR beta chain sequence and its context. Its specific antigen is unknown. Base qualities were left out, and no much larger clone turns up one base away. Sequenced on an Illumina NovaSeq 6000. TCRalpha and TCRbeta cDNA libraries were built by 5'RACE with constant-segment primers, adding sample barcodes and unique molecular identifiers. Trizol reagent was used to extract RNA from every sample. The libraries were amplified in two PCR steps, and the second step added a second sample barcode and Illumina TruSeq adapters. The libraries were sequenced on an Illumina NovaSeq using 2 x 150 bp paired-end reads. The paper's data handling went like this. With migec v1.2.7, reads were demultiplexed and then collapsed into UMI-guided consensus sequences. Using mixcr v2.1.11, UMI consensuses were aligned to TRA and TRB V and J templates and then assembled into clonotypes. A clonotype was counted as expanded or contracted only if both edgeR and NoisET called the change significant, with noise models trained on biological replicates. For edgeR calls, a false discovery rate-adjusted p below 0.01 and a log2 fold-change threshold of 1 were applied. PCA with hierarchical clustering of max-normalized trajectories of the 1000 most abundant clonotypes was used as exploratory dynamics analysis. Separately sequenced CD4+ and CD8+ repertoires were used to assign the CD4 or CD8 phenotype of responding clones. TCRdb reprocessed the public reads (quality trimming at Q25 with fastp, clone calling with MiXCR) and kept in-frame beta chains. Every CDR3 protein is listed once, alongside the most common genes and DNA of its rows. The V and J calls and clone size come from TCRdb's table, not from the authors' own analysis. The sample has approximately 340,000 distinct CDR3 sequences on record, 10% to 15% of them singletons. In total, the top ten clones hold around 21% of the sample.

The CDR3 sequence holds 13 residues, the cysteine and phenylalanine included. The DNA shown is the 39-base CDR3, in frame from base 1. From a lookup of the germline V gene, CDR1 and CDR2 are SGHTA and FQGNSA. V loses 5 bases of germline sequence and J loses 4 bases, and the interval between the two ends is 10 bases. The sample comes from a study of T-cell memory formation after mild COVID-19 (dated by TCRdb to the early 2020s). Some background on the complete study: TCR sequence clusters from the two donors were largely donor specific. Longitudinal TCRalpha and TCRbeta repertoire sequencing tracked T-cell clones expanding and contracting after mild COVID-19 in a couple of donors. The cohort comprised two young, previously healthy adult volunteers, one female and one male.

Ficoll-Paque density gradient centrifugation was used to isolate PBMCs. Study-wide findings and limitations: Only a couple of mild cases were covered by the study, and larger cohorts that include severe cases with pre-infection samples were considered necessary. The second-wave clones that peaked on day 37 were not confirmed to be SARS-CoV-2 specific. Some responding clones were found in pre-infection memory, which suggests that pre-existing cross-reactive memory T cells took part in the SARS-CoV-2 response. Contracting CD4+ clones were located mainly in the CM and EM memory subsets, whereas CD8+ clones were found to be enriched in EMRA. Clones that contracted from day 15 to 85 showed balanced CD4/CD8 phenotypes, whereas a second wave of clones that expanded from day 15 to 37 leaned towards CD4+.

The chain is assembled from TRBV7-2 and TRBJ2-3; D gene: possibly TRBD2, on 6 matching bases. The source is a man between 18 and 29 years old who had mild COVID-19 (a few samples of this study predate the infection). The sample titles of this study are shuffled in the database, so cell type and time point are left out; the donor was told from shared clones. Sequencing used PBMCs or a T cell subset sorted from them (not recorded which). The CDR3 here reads CASSPRGSDTQYF. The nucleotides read TGTGCCAGCAGCCCGCGGGGCTCAGATACGCAGTATTTT.